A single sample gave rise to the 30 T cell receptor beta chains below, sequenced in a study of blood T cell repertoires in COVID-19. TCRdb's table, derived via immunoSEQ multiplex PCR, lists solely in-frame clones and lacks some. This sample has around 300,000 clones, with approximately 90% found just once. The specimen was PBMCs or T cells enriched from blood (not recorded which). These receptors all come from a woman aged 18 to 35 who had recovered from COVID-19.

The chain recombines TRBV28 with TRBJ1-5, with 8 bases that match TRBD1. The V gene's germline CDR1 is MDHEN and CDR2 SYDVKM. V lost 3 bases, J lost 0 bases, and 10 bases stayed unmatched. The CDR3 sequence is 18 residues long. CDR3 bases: TGTGCCAGCAGTTTGCAACAGGGGGGATTTTATAGCAATCAGCCCCAGCATTTT. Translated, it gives CASSLQQGGFYSNQPQHF.

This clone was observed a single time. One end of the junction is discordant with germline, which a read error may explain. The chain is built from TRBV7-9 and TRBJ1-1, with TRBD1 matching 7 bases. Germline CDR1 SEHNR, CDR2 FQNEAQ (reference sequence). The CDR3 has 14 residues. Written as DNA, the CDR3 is TGTGCCAGCAGCCTAACACAGGGGAACGCTGAAGCTTTCTTT. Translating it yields CASSLTQGNAEAFF.

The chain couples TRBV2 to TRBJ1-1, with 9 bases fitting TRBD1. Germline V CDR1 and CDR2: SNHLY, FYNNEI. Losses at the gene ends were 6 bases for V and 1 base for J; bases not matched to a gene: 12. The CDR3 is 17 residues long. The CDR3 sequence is CASRLTGGRGKNTEAFF. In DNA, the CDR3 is TGTGCCAGCAGGCTAACAGGGGGCAGGGGTAAGAACACTGAAGCTTTCTTT.

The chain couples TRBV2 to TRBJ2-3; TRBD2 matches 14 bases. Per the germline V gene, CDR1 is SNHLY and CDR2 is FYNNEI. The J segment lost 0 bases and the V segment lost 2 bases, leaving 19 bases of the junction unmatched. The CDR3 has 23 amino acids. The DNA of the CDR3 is TGTGCCAGCAGTGAATACAGGAACCGACTAGCGGGGGGGACTGTGGCAAGCACAGATACGCAGTATTTT. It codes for CASSEYRNRLAGGTVASTDTQYF.

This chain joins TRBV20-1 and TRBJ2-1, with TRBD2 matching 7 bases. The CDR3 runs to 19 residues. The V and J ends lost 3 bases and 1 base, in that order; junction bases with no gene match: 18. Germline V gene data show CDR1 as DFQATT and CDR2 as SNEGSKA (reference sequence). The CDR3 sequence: CSASSGFGLSTQSYNEQFF. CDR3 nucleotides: TGCAGTGCTAGTAGCGGGTTCGGTTTAAGTACCCAATCCTACAATGAGCAGTTCTTC.

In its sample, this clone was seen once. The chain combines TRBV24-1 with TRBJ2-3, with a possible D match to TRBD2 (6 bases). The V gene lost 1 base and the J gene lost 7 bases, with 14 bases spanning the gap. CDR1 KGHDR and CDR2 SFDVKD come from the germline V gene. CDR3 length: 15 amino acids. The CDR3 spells CATSDLGGARNTQYF. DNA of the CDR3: TGTGCCACCAGTGATTTAGGCGGGGCCAGGAATACGCAGTATTTT.

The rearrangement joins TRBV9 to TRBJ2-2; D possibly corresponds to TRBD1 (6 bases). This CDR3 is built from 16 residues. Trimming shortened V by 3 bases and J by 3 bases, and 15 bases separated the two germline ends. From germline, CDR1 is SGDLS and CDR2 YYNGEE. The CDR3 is CASSAHRAEYTGELFF. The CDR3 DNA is TGTGCCAGCAGCGCACACAGGGCGGAATACACCGGGGAGCTGTTTTTT.

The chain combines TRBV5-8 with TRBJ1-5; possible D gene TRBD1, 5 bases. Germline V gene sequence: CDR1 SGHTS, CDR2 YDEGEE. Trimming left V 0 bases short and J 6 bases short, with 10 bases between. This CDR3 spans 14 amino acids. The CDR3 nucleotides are TGTGCCAGCAGCTTGGAAGGGGCGCCTCAGCCCCAGCATTTT. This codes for CASSLEGAPQPQHF.

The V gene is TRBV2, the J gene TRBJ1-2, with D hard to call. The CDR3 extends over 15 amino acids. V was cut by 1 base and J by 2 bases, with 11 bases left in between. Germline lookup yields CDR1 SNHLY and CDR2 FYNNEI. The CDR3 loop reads CASSEVLLQNYGYTF. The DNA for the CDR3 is TGTGCCAGCAGTGAAGTTCTTCTTCAGAACTATGGCTACACCTTC.

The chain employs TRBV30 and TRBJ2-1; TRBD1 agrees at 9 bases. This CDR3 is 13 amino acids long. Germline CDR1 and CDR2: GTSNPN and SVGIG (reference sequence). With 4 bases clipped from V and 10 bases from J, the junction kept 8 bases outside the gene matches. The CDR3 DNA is TGTGCCTGGACTAGGACAGGGGTTGGGGAGCAGTTCTTC. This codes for CAWTRTGVGEQFF.

The CDR3 nucleotides are TGTGCCAGCAGCTTCGGGGGGCAGGGCGAGCAGTACTTC. This translates into CASSFGGQGEQYF. The V call is TRBV5-8, the J call TRBJ2-7; D may be TRBD2 (7 bases). V lost 2 bases and J 6 bases, leaving 12 bases between the germline ends. The CDR3 runs 13 residues. Germline V CDR1 and CDR2: SGHTS, YDEGEE.

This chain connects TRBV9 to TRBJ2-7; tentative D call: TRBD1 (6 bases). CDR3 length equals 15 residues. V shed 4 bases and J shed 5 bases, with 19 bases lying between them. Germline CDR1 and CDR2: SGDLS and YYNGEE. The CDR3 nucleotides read TGTGCCAGCAGCCCTCAAACAGGGTCTGGCGACGAGCAGTACTTC. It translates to CASSPQTGSGDEQYF.

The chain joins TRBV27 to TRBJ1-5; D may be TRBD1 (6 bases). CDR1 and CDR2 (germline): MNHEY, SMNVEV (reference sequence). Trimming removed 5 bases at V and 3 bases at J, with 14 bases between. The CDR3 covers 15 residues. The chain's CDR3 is CASSKEGQVNQPQHF. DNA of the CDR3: TGTGCCAGCAGTAAAGAGGGACAAGTCAATCAGCCCCAGCATTTT.

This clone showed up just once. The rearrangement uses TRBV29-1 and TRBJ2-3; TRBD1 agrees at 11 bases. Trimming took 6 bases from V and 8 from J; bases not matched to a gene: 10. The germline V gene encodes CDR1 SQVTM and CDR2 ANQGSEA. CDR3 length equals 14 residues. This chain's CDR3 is CSVSPGTGGGTQYF. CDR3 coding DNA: TGCAGCGTCTCGCCCGGGACAGGGGGGGGTACGCAGTATTTT.

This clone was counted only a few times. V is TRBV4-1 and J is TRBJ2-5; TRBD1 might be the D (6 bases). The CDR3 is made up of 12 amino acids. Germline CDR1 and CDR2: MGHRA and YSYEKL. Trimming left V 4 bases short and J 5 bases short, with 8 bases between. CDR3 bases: TGCGCCAGCAGCCCAAGGGGGGAGACCCAGTACTTC. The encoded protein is CASSPRGETQYF.

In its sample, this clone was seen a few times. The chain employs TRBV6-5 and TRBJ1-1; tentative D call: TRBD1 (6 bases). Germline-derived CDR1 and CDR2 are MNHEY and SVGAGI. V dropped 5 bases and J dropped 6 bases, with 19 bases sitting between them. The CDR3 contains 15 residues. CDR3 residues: CASSQQGQGNPEAFF. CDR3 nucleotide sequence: TGTGCCAGCAGTCAACAGGGTCAGGGTAATCCTGAAGCTTTCTTT.

The CDR3 sequence: CASSLDPRQGDNSPLHF. The CDR3 DNA sequence: TGTGCCAGCAGCTTAGACCCCAGACAGGGAGATAATTCACCCCTCCACTTT. J is TRBJ1-6 and V is TRBV7-9, with TRBD1 matching over 7 bases. The V gene end was trimmed by 1 base and the J gene end by 5 bases; junction bases not matched to a gene: 8. This CDR3 has 17 amino acids. The germline V gene has CDR1 SEHNR and CDR2 FQNEAQ (reference sequence).

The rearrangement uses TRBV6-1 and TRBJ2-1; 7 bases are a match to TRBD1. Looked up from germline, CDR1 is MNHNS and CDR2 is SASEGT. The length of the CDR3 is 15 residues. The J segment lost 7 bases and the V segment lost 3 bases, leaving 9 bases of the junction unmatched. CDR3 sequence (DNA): TGTGCCAGCAGTGAGTCGCAGGGGGTAATTAATGAGCAGTTCTTC. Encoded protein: CASSESQGVINEQFF.

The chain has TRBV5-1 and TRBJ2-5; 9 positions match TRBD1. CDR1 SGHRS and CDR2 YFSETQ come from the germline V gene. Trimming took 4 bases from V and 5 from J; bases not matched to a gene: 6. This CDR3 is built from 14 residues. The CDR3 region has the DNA TGCGCCAGCAGCCAACAGGGGGCAGAGGAGACCCAGTACTTC. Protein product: CASSQQGAEETQYF.

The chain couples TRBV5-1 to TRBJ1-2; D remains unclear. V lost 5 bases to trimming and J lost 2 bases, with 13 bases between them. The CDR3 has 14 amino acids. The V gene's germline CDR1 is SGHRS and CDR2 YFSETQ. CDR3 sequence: CASSDWSSNYGYTF. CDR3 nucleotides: TGCGCCAGCAGTGACTGGAGCTCAAACTATGGCTACACCTTC.

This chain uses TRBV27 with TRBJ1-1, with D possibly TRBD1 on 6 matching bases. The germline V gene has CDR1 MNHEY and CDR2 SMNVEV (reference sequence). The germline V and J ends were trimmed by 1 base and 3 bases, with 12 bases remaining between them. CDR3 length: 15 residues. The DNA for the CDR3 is TGTGCCAGCAGTTTATGGGGCGGGGGCGACACTGAAGCTTTCTTT. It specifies CASSLWGGGDTEAFF.

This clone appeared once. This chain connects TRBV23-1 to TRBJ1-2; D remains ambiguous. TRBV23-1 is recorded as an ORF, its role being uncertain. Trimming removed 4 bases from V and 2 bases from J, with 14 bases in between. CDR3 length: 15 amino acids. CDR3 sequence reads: CASSPGWSLNYGYTF. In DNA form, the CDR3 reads TGCGCCAGCAGTCCTGGCTGGAGTTTGAACTATGGCTACACCTTC.

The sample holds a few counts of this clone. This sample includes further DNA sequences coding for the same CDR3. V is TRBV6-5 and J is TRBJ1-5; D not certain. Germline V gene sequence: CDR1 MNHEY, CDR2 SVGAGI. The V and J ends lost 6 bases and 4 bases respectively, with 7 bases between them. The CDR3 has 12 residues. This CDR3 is CASSQINQPQHF. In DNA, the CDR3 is TGTGCCAGCAGCCAGATAAATCAGCCCCAGCATTTT.

The chain's CDR3 is CASGGRGAISNEQFF. As DNA, the CDR3 is TGCGCCAGCGGCGGGCGGGGGGCAATTAGCAATGAGCAGTTCTTC. The chain links TRBV5-1 to TRBJ2-1, with 8 nucleotides matching TRBD2. The CDR3 is made up of 15 amino acids. With V trimmed by 7 bases and J by 6 bases, 12 bases remained unmatched. Germline lookup yields CDR1 SGHRS and CDR2 YFSETQ.

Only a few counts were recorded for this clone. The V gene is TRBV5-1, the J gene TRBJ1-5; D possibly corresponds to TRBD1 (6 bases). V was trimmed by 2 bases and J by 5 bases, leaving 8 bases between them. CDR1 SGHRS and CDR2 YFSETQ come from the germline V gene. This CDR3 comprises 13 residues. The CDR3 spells CASSLQGDQPQHF. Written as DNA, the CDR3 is TGCGCCAGCAGCTTACAGGGCGATCAGCCCCAGCATTTT.

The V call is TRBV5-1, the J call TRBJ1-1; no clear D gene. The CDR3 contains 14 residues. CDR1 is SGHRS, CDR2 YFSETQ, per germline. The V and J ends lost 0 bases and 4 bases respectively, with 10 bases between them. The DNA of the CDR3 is TGCGCCAGCAGCTTGGCTCGGGGAGTCACTGAAGCTTTCTTT. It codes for CASSLARGVTEAFF. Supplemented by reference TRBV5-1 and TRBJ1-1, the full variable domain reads KAGVTQTPRYLIKTRGQQVTLSCSPISGHRSVSWYQQTPGQGLQFLFEYFSETQRNKGNFPGRFSGRQFSNSRSEMNVSTLELGDSALYLCASSLARGVTEAFFGQGTRLTVV.

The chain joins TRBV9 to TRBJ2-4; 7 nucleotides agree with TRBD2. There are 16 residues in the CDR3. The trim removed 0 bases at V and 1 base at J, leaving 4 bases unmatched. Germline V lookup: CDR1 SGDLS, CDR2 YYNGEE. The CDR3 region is CASSVGGSGAKNIQYF. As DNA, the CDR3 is TGTGCCAGCAGCGTAGGGGGTAGCGGGGCCAAAAACATTCAGTACTTC.

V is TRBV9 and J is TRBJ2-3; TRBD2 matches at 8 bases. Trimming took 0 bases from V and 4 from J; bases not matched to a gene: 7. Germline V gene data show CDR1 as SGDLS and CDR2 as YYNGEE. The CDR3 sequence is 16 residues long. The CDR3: CASSVDPGGRSDTQYF. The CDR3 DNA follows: TGTGCCAGCAGCGTAGACCCGGGGGGGCGATCAGATACGCAGTATTTT.

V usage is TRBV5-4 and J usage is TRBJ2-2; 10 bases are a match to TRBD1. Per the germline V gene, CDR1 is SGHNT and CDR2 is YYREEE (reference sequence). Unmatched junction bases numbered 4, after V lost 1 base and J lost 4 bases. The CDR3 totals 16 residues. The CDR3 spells CASSLRQGASTGELFF. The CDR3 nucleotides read TGTGCCAGCAGCTTGCGACAGGGGGCAAGCACCGGGGAGCTGTTTTTT.

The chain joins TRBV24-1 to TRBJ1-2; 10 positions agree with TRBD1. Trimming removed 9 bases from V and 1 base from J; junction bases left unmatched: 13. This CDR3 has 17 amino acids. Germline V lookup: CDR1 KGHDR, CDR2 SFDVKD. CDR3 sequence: CATHRDRGFGCNYGYTF. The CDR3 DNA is TGTGCCACCCACCGGGACAGGGGTTTTGGGTGTAACTATGGCTACACCTTC.